The 3 T cell receptor beta chains reported below all come from one sample, sequenced in a study of breast tumors, draining lymph nodes, adjacent tissues listed by TCRdb under 2016. Library preparation used multiplex PCR. These reads were obtained on an Illumina HiSeq 2000. In-frame beta chains were kept once TCRdb had trimmed the public reads at Q25 with fastp and called clones with MiXCR. Each entry is one CDR3 protein sequence, shown with its most common DNA and genes. This sample is represented by roughly 14,000 distinct CDR3 sequences; approximately 50% of them were singletons. The leading ten clones occupy approximately 30% of the sample. Material: tumor-adjacent breast tissue. Source of these receptors: a female donor with breast cancer. Some clones in this sample may be carry-over from other donors' samples.

J is TRBJ2-7 and V is TRBV20-1, with D possibly TRBD1 on 5 matching bases. Germline assignment: CDR1 DFQATT and CDR2 SNEGSKA (reference sequence). The CDR3 runs to 14 residues. The V and J ends lost 3 bases and 2 bases respectively, with 14 bases between them. The CDR3 loop reads CSASPGSRAYEQYF. In DNA, the CDR3 is TGCAGTGCTAGTCCAGGGTCCCGAGCCTACGAGCAGTACTTC.

A few counts support this clonotype. This chain joins TRBV19 and TRBJ2-5, with D maybe TRBD2 (6 bases). Trimming took 2 bases from V and 5 from J, leaving 12 bases between them. CDR1 and CDR2 from the germline V gene are LNHDA and SQIVND (reference sequence). This CDR3 comprises 14 residues. The chain's CDR3 is CASSIRWRVETQYF. Here the CDR3 DNA reads TGTGCCAGTAGTATAAGATGGAGGGTGGAGACCCAGTACTTC.

Remarks on this clonotype: Germline is not matched at one junction end, which may reflect a read error. The chain links TRBV7-7 to TRBJ2-2; tentatively, D is TRBD2 (5 bases). This CDR3 is 14 amino acids long. In germline, CDR1 is SSHAT, CDR2 FNYEAQ (reference sequence). The CDR3 spells CASSLAWDTGELFF. CDR3 coding DNA: TGTGCTAGCAGCTTAGCGTGGGACACCGGGGAGCTGTTTTTT.